This T cell receptor beta chain was captured by sequencing in a study of a mutant IDH1 vaccine in newly diagnosed glioma. Method: immunoSEQ multiplex PCR; TCRdb's copy keeps in-frame clones and lacks some. The sample records over 25,000 clones, roughly 90% being singletons. Turning to this clone: Its antigen is unidentified.

Trimming took 8 bases from V and 4 from J, leaving 18 bases between them. Germline CDR1 is MNHNY and CDR2 is SVGAGI (reference sequence). The CDR3 loop spans 15 amino acids. Time point here: week 23, last vaccination. A 20-mer mutant IDH1 peptide at 300 ug was injected subcutaneously with topical imiquimod. The source was PBMCs, collected from a glioma patient whose treatment included an IDH1 peptide vaccine. This sequence was found in a man aged 35-49 years with glioma. The V gene is TRBV6-6, the J gene TRBJ1-5, with a tentative D call TRBD1 (6 bases). CDR3 amino acids: CASQVTGTPNQPQHF. CDR3 DNA: TGTGCCAGCCAAGTTACCGGGACACCGAATCAGCCCCAGCATTTT.